Shown below are 16 T cell receptor beta chains from a single sample sequenced in a study of T cell repertoires in cytomegalovirus infection. These TCRs' antigens remain unknown. Each CDR3 protein gets one entry after TCRdb re-called the reads with MiXCR. The sample consists of about 770,000 distinct CDR3 sequences, 29% of them appearing once. The source was cultured CD8+ T cells from PBMCs, collected from culture after CMV antigen stimulation. These receptors came from a human donor in good health (CMV status not recorded). Some clones in this sample may be carry-over from other donors' samples.

In this sample, this clonotype turned up many times. This chain joins TRBV6-1 and TRBJ2-7; D gene uncertain. Germline V gives CDR1 MNHNS, CDR2 SASEGT. The V end was cut by 3 bases, the J end by 2 bases, with 5 bases between. CDR3 length equals 12 residues. The CDR3 DNA reads as TGTGCCAGCAGTGATTTCACCTACGAGCAGTACTTC. It encodes CASSDFTYEQYF.

This chain uses TRBV7-9 with TRBJ2-1; 8 bases match TRBD1. This CDR3 has 14 amino acids. Trimming took 1 base from V and 9 from J; bases not matched to a gene: 5. The germline gives CDR1 SEHNR, CDR2 FQNEAQ (reference sequence). The CDR3 loop reads CASSLGTGRSEQFF. The CDR3 nucleotides read TGTGCCAGCAGCTTAGGGACAGGGAGGAGTGAGCAGTTCTTC.

The chain couples TRBV4-1 to TRBJ2-5, with 9 bases aligning to TRBD2. In germline, CDR1 is MGHRA, CDR2 YSYEKL. The CDR3 has 17 residues. V shed 1 base and J 3 bases; nucleotides not matched to a gene: 9. The CDR3: CASSQVGTSRGEETQYF. CDR3 coding DNA: TGCGCCAGCAGCCAAGTTGGGACTAGCCGGGGGGAAGAGACCCAGTACTTC.

This clonotype came up once. This chain uses TRBV6-5 with TRBJ2-3; D is ambiguous. Germline V gives CDR1 MNHEY, CDR2 SVGAGI. This CDR3 spans 15 amino acids. V lost 0 bases, J lost 1 base, and 8 bases lay in between. Written as DNA, the CDR3 is TGTGCCAGCAGTTACTCGGGCCTGGGCACAGATACGCAGTATTTT. Its translation is CASSYSGLGTDTQYF.

The chain carries TRBV2 and TRBJ2-1; TRBD1 agrees at 7 bases. Germline CDR1 SNHLY, CDR2 FYNNEI. CDR3 length equals 13 residues. J was trimmed by 8 bases and V by 10 bases; bases with no gene match: 11. The chain's CDR3 is CATMTGTSDEQFF. The CDR3 bases are TGTGCCACCATGACAGGGACAAGCGATGAGCAGTTCTTC.

In its sample, this clonotype was seen once. This sequence joins TRBV7-3 and TRBJ1-2; no clear D gene. The V gene lost 4 bases and the J gene lost 0 bases, with 15 bases spanning the gap. Germline lookup yields CDR1 SGHTA and CDR2 FQGTGA. This CDR3 is 16 amino acids long. CDR3 sequence reads: CASSSSGHIANYGYTF. In DNA form, the CDR3 reads TGTGCCAGCAGCTCGTCGGGTCATATAGCTAACTATGGCTACACCTTC.

This chain connects TRBV7-9 to TRBJ2-1, with no clear D. The length of the CDR3 is 18 residues. CDR1 and CDR2 from the germline V gene are SEHNR and FQNEAQ (reference sequence). Trimming left V 5 bases short and J 1 base short, with 21 bases between. Written as DNA, the CDR3 is TGTGCCAGCAGCCCGAGTAGAGAGGTCGGTGGGTCCTACAATGAGCAGTTCTTC. This encodes CASSPSREVGGSYNEQFF. Full variable domain (remainder filled in from reference TRBV7-9 and TRBJ2-1): DTGVSQNPRHKITKRGQNVTFRCDPISEHNRLYWYRQTLGQGPEFLTYFQNEAQLEKSRLLSDRFSAERPKGSFSTLEIQRTEQGDSAMYLCASSPSREVGGSYNEQFFGPGTRLTVL.

This clonotype was seen only a few times. The rearrangement joins TRBV4-2 to TRBJ1-1; D may be TRBD1 (6 bases). This CDR3 has 17 amino acids. Trimming took 3 bases from V and 4 from J, leaving 21 bases between them. Germline CDR1 is LGHNA and CDR2 is YNFKEQ. The CDR3 DNA reads as TGTGCCAGCAGCCACTTCCGGGACACTCTGATGCCCACTGAAGCTTTCTTT. This encodes CASSHFRDTLMPTEAFF.

The genes are TRBV2 and TRBJ2-7, with 9 bases identical to TRBD2. The CDR3 consists of 15 residues. The V segment lost 7 bases and the J segment 2 bases; nucleotides outside the gene matches: 9. Germline CDR1 and CDR2: SNHLY and FYNNEI. The CDR3 DNA sequence: TGTGCCAGCATACCTTTAGCGGGGGCCGCCTACGAGCAGTACTTC. Translation gives CASIPLAGAAYEQYF.

The V gene is TRBV4-3, the J gene TRBJ2-5; 7 bases align to TRBD1. Germline V gene lookup returns CDR1 LGHNA and CDR2 YSLEER. J gave up 5 bases and V 4 bases, and 10 bases lay outside the gene matches. The CDR3 runs 15 residues. The CDR3 protein is CASSPIQGLGETQYF. Here the CDR3 DNA reads TGCGCCAGCAGCCCAATACAGGGGCTCGGGGAGACCCAGTACTTC.

In this sample, this clonotype turned up once. A read error may account for a junction end that differs from germline. The CDR3 is CANSYGGAGVRELFF. The CDR3 nucleotides read TGTGCCAACAGTTACGGGGGGGCCGGAGTTCGGGAGCTGTTTTTT. The chain has TRBV12-3 or TRBV12-4 and TRBJ2-2, with TRBD2 matching 8 bases. The CDR3 consists of 15 residues.

This clonotype was counted only a few times. The chain uses TRBV27 and TRBJ1-5; D is possibly TRBD1 (5 bases). This CDR3 has 16 residues. In germline, CDR1 is MNHEY, CDR2 SMNVEV (reference sequence). The V end lost 5 bases, the J end lost 0 bases, and 14 bases lay between the germline ends. CDR3 bases: TGTGCCAGCAGTCCCGGGACCTCTTATAGCAATCAGCCCCAGCATTTT. Translation: CASSPGTSYSNQPQHF.

This clonotype was detected only a few times. This chain connects TRBV2 to TRBJ2-1; D gene uncertain. V gave up 3 bases and J gave up 5 bases, with 5 bases separating them. Per the germline V gene, CDR1 is SNHLY and CDR2 is FYNNEI. The CDR3 has 12 amino acids. The DNA of the CDR3 is TGTGCCAGCAGTGAGTCACACAATGAGCAGTTCTTC. Its translation is CASSESHNEQFF. The full variable domain, completed using reference TRBV2 and TRBJ2-1, is EPEVTQTPSHQVTQMGQEVILRCVPISNHLYFYWYRQILGQKVEFLVSFYNNEISEKSEIFDDQFSVERPDGSNFTLKIRSTKLEDSAMYFCASSESHNEQFFGPGTRLTVL.

The gene calls are TRBV4-1 and TRBJ2-1; D is undetermined. The germline V gene has CDR1 MGHRA and CDR2 YSYEKL. Trimming stripped 0 bases from V and 0 bases from J, with 9 bases between. The CDR3 covers 16 residues. CDR3 in DNA: TGCGCCAGCAGCCAAGATGTACGAAGCTCCTACAATGAGCAGTTCTTC. Its protein is CASSQDVRSSYNEQFF.

The chain recombines TRBV10-3 with TRBJ1-6, with D tentatively TRBD1 (5 bases). This CDR3 contains 18 residues. CDR1 ENHRY and CDR2 SYGVKD come from the germline V gene. V was trimmed by 0 bases and J by 0 bases, leaving 12 bases between them. In DNA, the CDR3 is TGTGCCATCAGTGAGTCGAGGACAATGAGCTCCTATAATTCACCCCTCCACTTT. This translates into CAISESRTMSSYNSPLHF.

This chain links TRBV7-8 with TRBJ2-1; the D call may be TRBD1 or TRBD2 (5 bases each). The germline CDR1 and CDR2 sequences are SGHVS and FQNEAQ. This CDR3 spans 13 amino acids. V was trimmed by 1 base and J by 7 bases, leaving 8 bases between them. The DNA of the CDR3 is TGTGCCAGCAGCTTAGTAGGGACGAATGAGCAGTTCTTC. This codes for CASSLVGTNEQFF.